This T cell receptor (beta chain) comes out of a study of T cell changes during pregnancy in multiple sclerosis. This table comes from immunoSEQ multiplex PCR, and its TCRdb copy is limited to in-frame clones, with some not included. The repertoire holds around 130,000 clones, with approximately 96% as singletons. This clone has only one observation. This CDR3 contains 14 residues. Losses at the gene ends were 5 bases for V and 6 bases for J; bases not matched to a gene: 6. Germline CDR1 MNHEY, CDR2 SMNVEV (reference sequence). The receptor was isolated from a female donor with multiple sclerosis, enrolled in a pregnancy study. This sequence joins TRBV27 and TRBJ2-4; TRBD2 agrees at 8 bases. The sample here was peripheral blood, taken after pregnancy. This CDR3 is CASSLGRAGNIQYF. CDR3 bases: TGTGCCAGCAGTCTCGGGAGGGCGGGAAACATTCAGTACTTC.